One and the same sample provided the 14 T cell receptor beta chains below, sequenced in a study of T cell responses to AZD1222 COVID-19 vaccine. TCRdb's copy holds only in-frame clones and misses some; the assay was immunoSEQ multiplex PCR. The repertoire holds tens of thousands of clones, with approximately 90% as singletons. The sequencing here drew on peripheral blood, taken on day 0 of MenACWY control vaccination. The receptor set was obtained from an adult in good health.

This chain connects TRBV27 to TRBJ2-2; D may be TRBD1 or TRBD2 (7 bases each). Per the germline V gene, CDR1 is MNHEY and CDR2 is SMNVEV (reference sequence). The CDR3 covers 18 residues. Trimming removed 3 bases from V and 5 bases from J, with 22 bases in between. This CDR3 is CASSFALGRQGGTGELFF. The CDR3 nucleotides are TGTGCCAGCAGTTTCGCCCTTGGGCGGCAGGGGGGGACCGGGGAGCTGTTTTTT.

The CDR3 coding sequence is TGTGCCAGCAGTTTAGGGGTCGGAGATACGCAGTATTTT. It specifies CASSLGVGDTQYF. The rearrangement joins TRBV2 to TRBJ2-3, with D tentatively TRBD1 (5 bases). V gave up 5 bases and J gave up 5 bases, with 11 bases separating them. The CDR3 is 13 amino acids. CDR1 and CDR2 from the germline V gene are SNHLY and FYNNEI.

The chain is built from TRBV15 and TRBJ2-3; D gene ambiguous. CDR3 size: 13 residues. The germline V gene encodes CDR1 LNHNV and CDR2 YYDKDF (reference sequence). V lost 0 bases and J lost 6, with 7 bases in between. This chain's CDR3 is CATSRDGRDTQYF. CDR3 nucleotide sequence: TGTGCCACCAGCAGAGATGGAAGGGATACGCAGTATTTT.

V is TRBV10-2 and J is TRBJ1-2; 8 bases align to TRBD1. J lost 5 bases, V lost 6 bases, and 8 bases had no gene match. The CDR3 sequence is 14 residues long. Germline V gives CDR1 WSHSY, CDR2 SAAADI. In DNA, the CDR3 is TGCGCCAGCAGAGTGACAGGGGACGCTTATGGCTACACCTTC. Translated, it gives CASRVTGDAYGYTF.

The genes are TRBV5-5 and TRBJ2-7, with TRBD2 identical over 13 bases. After removal of 5 bases from V and 1 base from J, the junction contained 3 bases not matched to a gene. The germline CDR1 and CDR2 sequences are SGHKS and YYEKEE (reference sequence). This CDR3 is built from 15 residues. The CDR3 protein is CASSWGLAGSYEQYF. The DNA for the CDR3 is TGTGCCAGCAGTTGGGGACTAGCGGGATCCTACGAGCAGTACTTC.

Here the CDR3 DNA reads TGCGCCAGCAGCCAGGAAACAGGCTTGAACTATGGCTACACCTTC. Protein product: CASSQETGLNYGYTF. The chain recombines TRBV4-1 with TRBJ1-2; a possible D gene is TRBD1 (5 bases). Germline V lookup: CDR1 MGHRA, CDR2 YSYEKL. The CDR3 is made up of 15 amino acids. V lost 3 bases and J lost 2, with 13 bases in between.

The V call is TRBV5-4, the J call TRBJ2-7, with no clear D. From germline, CDR1 is SGHNT and CDR2 YYREEE (reference sequence). This CDR3 spans 12 amino acids. The V and J ends lost 4 bases and 3 bases respectively, with 8 bases between them. In nucleotides, the CDR3 is TGTGCCAGCAGCACTAATCTCTACGAGCAGTACTTC. This encodes CASSTNLYEQYF.

In its sample, this clone was seen a few times. V usage is TRBV28 and J usage is TRBJ2-1; 14 bases align to TRBD2. The CDR3 has 17 amino acids. Germline CDR1 is MDHEN and CDR2 is SYDVKM. J gave up 5 bases and V 0 bases, and 3 bases lay outside the gene matches. The CDR3 DNA is TGTGCCAGCAGTTTATGGACTAGCGGGAGGGGAAACAATGAGCAGTTCTTC. This translates into CASSLWTSGRGNNEQFF.

This clone was detected once. This rearrangement joins TRBV6-2 or TRBV6-3 to TRBJ2-1; D may be TRBD1 or TRBD2 (5 bases each). V was pared by 1 base and J by 9 bases, with 16 bases between. The CDR3 spans 15 residues. Germline-derived CDR1 and CDR2 are MNHEY and SVGEGT. The CDR3 DNA reads as TGTGCCAGCAGTTACTATGGGGGAGCACCGGGTGAGCAGTTCTTC. This sequence encodes CASSYYGGAPGEQFF.

The chain carries TRBV19 and TRBJ2-7, with D hard to call. The CDR3 has 14 residues. V was shortened by 3 bases and J by 0 bases, with 9 bases between the two germline ends. From germline, CDR1 is LNHDA and CDR2 SQIVND (reference sequence). CDR3 loop: CASSISRSSYEQYF. CDR3 coding DNA: TGTGCCAGTAGTATCTCCAGGAGCTCCTACGAGCAGTACTTC.

The V gene is TRBV7-9, the J gene TRBJ1-4, with D unclear. Trimming cost V 7 bases and J 8 bases, with 8 bases left between them. The CDR3 is made up of 11 amino acids. Germline V gene lookup returns CDR1 SEHNR and CDR2 FQNEAQ (reference sequence). CDR3 protein: CASNIDEKLFF. The CDR3 region has the DNA TGTGCCAGCAACATTGACGAAAAACTGTTTTTT.

The rearrangement links TRBV5-6 to TRBJ2-3; D remains unclear. V shed 2 bases and J shed 2 bases, with 12 bases lying between them. The CDR3 extends over 15 amino acids. Germline V gene sequence: CDR1 SGHDT, CDR2 YYEEEE. The CDR3 region is CASSFGLVDTDTQYF. CDR3 nucleotides: TGTGCCAGCAGCTTCGGGTTGGTAGACACAGATACGCAGTATTTT. The whole variable domain, filled in from reference TRBV5-6 and TRBJ2-3, reads DAGVTQSPTHLIKTRGQQVTLRCSPKSGHDTVSWYQQALGQGPQFIFQYYEEEERQRGNFPDRFSGHQFPNYSSELNVNALLLGDSALYLCASSFGLVDTDTQYFGPGTRLTVL.

This clone has only a few counts. J is TRBJ2-7 and V is TRBV4-1, with 7 bases that match TRBD1. Germline-derived CDR1 and CDR2 are MGHRA and YSYEKL. The trim removed 0 bases at V and 6 bases at J, leaving 17 bases unmatched. This CDR3 comprises 18 residues. As DNA, the CDR3 is TGCGCCAGCAGCCAAGAAATTTTTACGGCCGGGACAGCTGGCGAGCAGTACTTC. Protein: CASSQEIFTAGTAGEQYF.

V is TRBV19 and J is TRBJ1-2; D gene uncertain. The V gene lost 1 base and the J gene lost 8 bases, with 17 bases spanning the gap. The germline gives CDR1 LNHDA, CDR2 SQIVND (reference sequence). The CDR3 is made up of 15 amino acids. The CDR3 is CASSIVRAAGGGYTF. The CDR3 DNA reads as TGTGCCAGTAGTATAGTCCGGGCGGCAGGAGGGGGCTACACCTTC.